The rows below give T cell receptor beta chains drawn from one sample of a study of blood T cell repertoires in COVID-19. The assay was immunoSEQ multiplex PCR, and TCRdb's table has in-frame clones only and misses some. The sample has 300,000 to 400,000 clones, 70% to 90% seen once. Sequenced sample: peripheral blood. The receptors were gathered from a woman between 55 and 75 years old with COVID-19, enrolled during active disease. CDR3s include the opening cysteine and the closing phenylalanine or tryptophan. D genes are given only for firm matches. Clone size is not always given. Where it is, it says once, few, many or a class for expanded clones.

j_call: TRBJ2-3
v_call: TRBV3-1/TRBV3-2
d_call: .
clone_size: .
cdr3_nt: TGTGCCAGCAGCCAAAGGGGTCCAGGGGCAGATACGCAGTATTTT
cdr3_aa: CASSQRGPGADTQYF

j_call: TRBJ2-1
v_call: TRBV6-1
d_call: .
clone_size: .
cdr3_nt: TGTGCCAGCAGTGAGTATATGACCCAGGGGAATGAGCAGTTCTTC
cdr3_aa: CASSEYMTQGNEQFF

j_call: TRBJ2-6
v_call: TRBV4-1
d_call: TRBD1
clone_size: .
cdr3_nt: TGCGCCAGCAGCCAAGATCCCAGGGGGCGCATCTCTGGGGCCAACGTCCTGACTTTC
cdr3_aa: CASSQDPRGRISGANVLTF

j_call: TRBJ1-3
v_call: TRBV5-5
d_call: .
clone_size: once
cdr3_nt: TGTGCCAGCAGCGTGGGGACTACATCTGGAAACACCATATATTTT
cdr3_aa: CASSVGTTSGNTIYF

j_call: TRBJ1-3
v_call: TRBV12-3/TRBV12-4
d_call: .
clone_size: .
cdr3_nt: TGTGCCAGCAGTTTGCACAGTGGAAACACCATATATTTT
cdr3_aa: CASSLHSGNTIYF

j_call: TRBJ2-7
v_call: TRBV11-2
d_call: .
clone_size: once
cdr3_nt: TGTGCCAGCAGTTCGTATCAGACCTACGAGCAGTACTTC
cdr3_aa: CASSSYQTYEQYF

j_call: TRBJ1-5
v_call: TRBV28
d_call: .
clone_size: few
cdr3_nt: TGTGCCAGCAGTTTATTAGTGAGTAGCAATCAGCCCCAGCATTTT
cdr3_aa: CASSLLVSSNQPQHF

j_call: TRBJ1-6
v_call: TRBV20-1
d_call: .
clone_size: .
cdr3_nt: TGCAGTGCTAGTTGGGGCAGTGGGCAGAATAATTCACCCCTCCACTTT
cdr3_aa: CSASWGSGQNNSPLHF

j_call: TRBJ1-3
v_call: TRBV2
d_call: .
clone_size: .
cdr3_nt: TGTGCCAGCAGTGAGAATCTCAGCTCTGGAAACACCATATATTTT
cdr3_aa: CASSENLSSGNTIYF

j_call: TRBJ2-1
v_call: TRBV7-3
d_call: TRBD1
clone_size: .
cdr3_nt: TGTGCCAGCAGCATAATGGGACAGGGGGGTAATGAGCAGTTCTTC
cdr3_aa: CASSIMGQGGNEQFF

j_call: TRBJ1-2
v_call: TRBV25-1
d_call: .
clone_size: .
cdr3_nt: TGTGCCAGCAGTGAAAGAACAGGGAATGGCTACACCTTC
cdr3_aa: CASSERTGNGYTF

j_call: TRBJ2-2
v_call: TRBV18
d_call: TRBD1
clone_size: once
cdr3_nt: TGTGCCAGCTCACGAGAAAACGGACAGGCGAACACCGGGGAGCTGTTTTTT
cdr3_aa: CASSRENGQANTGELFF

j_call: TRBJ1-3
v_call: TRBV14
d_call: .
clone_size: .
cdr3_nt: TGTGCCAGCAGCCAAGAAAACTCAAACACCATATATTTT
cdr3_aa: CASSQENSNTIYF

j_call: TRBJ1-2
v_call: TRBV30
d_call: .
clone_size: .
cdr3_nt: TGTGCCTGGAGTGATGGCCCCTATGGCTACACCTTC
cdr3_aa: CAWSDGPYGYTF

j_call: TRBJ1-1
v_call: TRBV14
d_call: TRBD1
clone_size: .
cdr3_nt: TGTGCCAGCAGCCAGCTTGGGACAGGGGCGAACACTGAAGCTTTCTTT
cdr3_aa: CASSQLGTGANTEAFF

j_call: TRBJ2-7
v_call: TRBV13
d_call: TRBD1
clone_size: .
cdr3_nt: TGTGCCAGCAGCGCCCGACAGGGGATCGACGAGCAGTACTTC
cdr3_aa: CASSARQGIDEQYF

j_call: TRBJ2-5
v_call: TRBV5-4
d_call: TRBD2
clone_size: .
cdr3_nt: TGTGCCAGCAGCCAAAGGAGCGGGGGGGCAGAGACCCAGTACTTC
cdr3_aa: CASSQRSGGAETQYF

j_call: TRBJ2-5
v_call: TRBV1
d_call: .
clone_size: .
cdr3_nt: TGCACCAGCAGCCAAGATCGACGAGCGCTGCTAGAGACCCAGTACTTC
cdr3_aa: CTSSQDRRALLETQYF

j_call: TRBJ2-3
v_call: TRBV9
d_call: TRBD2
clone_size: once
cdr3_nt: TGTGCCAGCAGCGCAAGGACTAGCCCTACGCAGTATTTT
cdr3_aa: CASSARTSPTQYF

j_call: TRBJ1-2
v_call: TRBV10-3
d_call: TRBD1
clone_size: .
cdr3_nt: TGTGCCATCAGAAGGGACAGGGGATACGTCTACACCTTC
cdr3_aa: CAIRRDRGYVYTF

j_call: TRBJ1-5
v_call: TRBV6-5
d_call: .
clone_size: .
cdr3_nt: TGTGCCAGCAGCGTTCACACAGGGAACAATCAGCCCCAGCATTTT
cdr3_aa: CASSVHTGNNQPQHF

j_call: TRBJ1-4
v_call: TRBV7-9
d_call: .
clone_size: .
cdr3_nt: TGTGCCAGCAGCCTAACAGGGACTAATGAAAAACTGTTTTTT
cdr3_aa: CASSLTGTNEKLFF